This T cell receptor (beta chain) appears in the sequencing data of a study of shared clonotypes between healthy human individuals. Study-level findings and limits: The four-donor shared clonotypes exceeded non-shared clonotypes in generation probability, with non-shared ones scoring lower.

This was a deep-level run. As handled by the study authors: Junction-only immunoSEQ data arrived without quality scores, meaning filtering differed. The assay was immunoSEQ multiplex PCR, and TCRdb's table has in-frame clones only and misses some. That table gives V, J and clone size, and the DNA gave D and trimming. The table shows about 1.4 million clones, with 95% to 97% occurring only once. Note on this clone: The antigen remains unidentified.

Per germline, CDR1 SGHAT and CDR2 FQNNGV. CDR3 length equals 15 residues. V dropped 4 bases and J dropped 4; count of bases not matched to a gene: 9. The sequenced sample consisted of naive CD4+ T cells sorted from blood. As to subset: CD45RA+ positively selected. The chain links TRBV11-2 to TRBJ1-2; TRBD1 aligns across 7 bases. The source of this sequence is a man aged 25 to 40 in good health. The CDR3, as DNA: TGTGCCAGCAGCTATATACAGGGGTTGGGCTATGGCTACACCTTC. Protein: CASSYIQGLGYGYTF.